This entry features one TCR beta chain sequence. The sample originates from a study of blood T cell repertoires in COVID-19. The germline V and J ends were trimmed by 5 bases and 0 bases, with 7 bases remaining between them. Germline CDR1 reads LNHDA; CDR2 reads SQIVND (reference sequence). CDR3 size: 13 residues. Method: immunoSEQ multiplex PCR; TCRdb's copy keeps in-frame clones and lacks some. The table records 250,000 to 300,000 clones, over 70% of them present only once. V is TRBV19 and J is TRBJ1-2, with D hard to call. The TCR sequence derives from a woman aged 35 to 49 who had recovered from COVID-19. Sequencing used peripheral blood. The CDR3 sequence: CASSFLSNYGYTF. The CDR3, as DNA: TGTGCCAGTAGTTTCTTATCTAACTATGGCTACACCTTC.